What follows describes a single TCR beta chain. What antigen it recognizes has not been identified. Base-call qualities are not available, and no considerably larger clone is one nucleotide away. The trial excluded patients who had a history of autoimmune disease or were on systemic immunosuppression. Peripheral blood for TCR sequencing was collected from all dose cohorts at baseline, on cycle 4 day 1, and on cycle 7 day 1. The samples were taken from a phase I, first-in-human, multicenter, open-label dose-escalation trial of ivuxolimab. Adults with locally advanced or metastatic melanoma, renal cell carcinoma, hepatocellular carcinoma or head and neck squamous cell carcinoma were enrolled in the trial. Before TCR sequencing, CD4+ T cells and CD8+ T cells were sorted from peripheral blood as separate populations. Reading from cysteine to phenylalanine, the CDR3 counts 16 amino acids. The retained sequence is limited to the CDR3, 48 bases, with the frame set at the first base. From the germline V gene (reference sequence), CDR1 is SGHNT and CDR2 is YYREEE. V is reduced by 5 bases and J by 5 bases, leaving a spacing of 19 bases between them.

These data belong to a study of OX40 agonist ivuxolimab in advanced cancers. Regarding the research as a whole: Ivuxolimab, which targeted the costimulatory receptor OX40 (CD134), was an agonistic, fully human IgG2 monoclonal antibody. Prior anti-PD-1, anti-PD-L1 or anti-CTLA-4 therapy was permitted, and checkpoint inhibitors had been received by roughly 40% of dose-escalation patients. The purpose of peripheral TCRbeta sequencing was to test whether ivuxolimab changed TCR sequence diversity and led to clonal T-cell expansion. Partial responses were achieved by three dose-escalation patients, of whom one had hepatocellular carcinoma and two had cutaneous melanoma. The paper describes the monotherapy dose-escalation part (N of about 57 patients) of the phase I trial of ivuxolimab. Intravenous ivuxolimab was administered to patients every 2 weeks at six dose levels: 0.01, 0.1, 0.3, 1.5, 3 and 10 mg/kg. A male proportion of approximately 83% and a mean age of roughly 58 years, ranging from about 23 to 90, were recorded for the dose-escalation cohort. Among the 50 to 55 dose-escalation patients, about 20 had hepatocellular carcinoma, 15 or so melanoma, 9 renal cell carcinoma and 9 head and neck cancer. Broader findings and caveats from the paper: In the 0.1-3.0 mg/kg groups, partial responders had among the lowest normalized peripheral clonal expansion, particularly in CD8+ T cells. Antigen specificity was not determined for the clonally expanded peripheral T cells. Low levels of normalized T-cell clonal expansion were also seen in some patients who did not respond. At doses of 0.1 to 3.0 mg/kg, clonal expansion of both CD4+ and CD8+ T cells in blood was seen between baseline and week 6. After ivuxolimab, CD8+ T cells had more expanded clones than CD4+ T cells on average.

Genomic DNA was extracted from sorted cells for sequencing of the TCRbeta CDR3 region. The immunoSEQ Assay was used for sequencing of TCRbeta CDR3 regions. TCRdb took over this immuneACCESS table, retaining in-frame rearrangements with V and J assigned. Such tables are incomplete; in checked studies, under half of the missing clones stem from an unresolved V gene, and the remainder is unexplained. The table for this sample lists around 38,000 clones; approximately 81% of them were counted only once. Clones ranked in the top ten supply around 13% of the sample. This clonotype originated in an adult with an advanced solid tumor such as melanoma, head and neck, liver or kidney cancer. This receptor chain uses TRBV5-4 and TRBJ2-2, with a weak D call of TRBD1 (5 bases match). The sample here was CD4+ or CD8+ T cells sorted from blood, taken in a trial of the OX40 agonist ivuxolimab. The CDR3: CASSYLGRTRTGELFF. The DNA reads TGTGCCAGCAGTTACCTAGGGCGGACAAGGACCGGGGAGCTGTTTTTT.